The 26 T cell receptor beta chains below come from one sample, sequenced in a study of STAT5B mutations in CD4+ large granular lymphocyte leukemia. This table comes from immunoSEQ multiplex PCR, and its TCRdb copy is limited to in-frame clones, with some not included. This sample has some 28,000 clones, with roughly 75% found just once. The sequenced sample was CD4+ T cells from blood buffy coats. The receptors were sampled from a human donor in good health.

The chain recombines TRBV7-2 with TRBJ2-1; 9 positions agree with TRBD2. The CDR3 length is 16 residues. Trimming took 5 bases from V and 7 from J; bases not matched to a gene: 12. Germline CDR1 SGHTA, CDR2 FQGNSA. The CDR3 sequence is CASSINLAGVGNEQFF. As DNA, the CDR3 is TGTGCCAGCAGCATAAACTTAGCGGGAGTGGGTAATGAGCAGTTCTTC.

The rearrangement joins TRBV19 to TRBJ2-3, with D possibly TRBD1 on 5 matching bases. V shed 7 bases and J shed 6 bases, with 14 bases lying between them. This CDR3 comprises 13 residues. Germline V gives CDR1 LNHDA, CDR2 SQIVND (reference sequence). The CDR3 here is CASKPLGVDTQYF. In DNA form, the CDR3 reads TGTGCCAGTAAGCCTCTAGGGGTGGATACGCAGTATTTT.

This chain connects TRBV2 to TRBJ2-1; weak D call: TRBD1 (5 bases). This CDR3 is 13 amino acids long. Trimming took off 7 bases at V and 2 bases at J, with 9 bases between the two ends. Germline CDR1 and CDR2: SNHLY and FYNNEI. The DNA of the CDR3 is TGTGCCAGCATCCCGGACACCTACAATGAGCAGTTCTTC. Protein: CASIPDTYNEQFF.

The CDR3 sequence: CASSLVEYTGELFF. The CDR3 bases are TGTGCCAGCAGCTTAGTGGAATACACCGGGGAGCTGTTTTTT. The chain combines TRBV7-2 with TRBJ2-2; D call uncertain. Trimming took off 1 base at V and 3 bases at J, with 6 bases between the two ends. The CDR3 is 14 residues long. Germline loops: CDR1 SGHTA, CDR2 FQGNSA.

This chain uses TRBV7-9 with TRBJ2-3; tentatively, D is TRBD2 (5 bases). Germline CDR1 reads SEHNR; CDR2 reads FQNEAQ (reference sequence). Trimming removed 4 bases from V and 0 bases from J, with 11 bases in between. CDR3 size: 15 residues. CDR3 nucleotides: TGTGCCAGCAGCTCCCTGCGGGTTAGCACAGATACGCAGTATTTT. Amino acid sequence: CASSSLRVSTDTQYF.

This clone was observed a single time. The rearrangement links TRBV5-6 to TRBJ1-2; 10 bases align to TRBD1. CDR3 length equals 15 residues. With 3 bases clipped from V and 4 bases from J, the junction kept 6 bases outside the gene matches. The germline V gene encodes CDR1 SGHDT and CDR2 YYEEEE. This chain's CDR3 is CASSSRDRGFYGYTF. The CDR3 nucleotides are TGTGCCAGCAGCTCCCGGGACAGGGGCTTCTATGGCTACACCTTC.

The rearrangement joins TRBV6-5 to TRBJ2-7; 9 bases fit TRBD1. The germline V gene encodes CDR1 MNHEY and CDR2 SVGAGI. The junction had 10 bases not matched to a gene; V was cut back by 5 bases and J by 8 bases. This CDR3 is built from 14 residues. This CDR3 is CASSQPGTGPKQYF. CDR3 bases: TGTGCCAGCAGTCAGCCGGGGACAGGGCCCAAGCAGTACTTC.

The V call is TRBV28, the J call TRBJ1-5, with a weak D call TRBD1 (6 bases). Between the trimmed V and J ends, which lost 8 bases and 3 bases, there was a span of 14 bases. Germline-derived CDR1 and CDR2 are MDHEN and SYDVKM. CDR3 size: 14 residues. The CDR3 nucleotides read TGTGCCAGCGATATCGGGGGCGTCAATCAGCCCCAGCATTTT. Translated: CASDIGGVNQPQHF.

The V and J genes are TRBV5-5 and TRBJ2-3; 11 positions agree with TRBD1. This CDR3 has 16 residues. The J segment lost 4 bases and the V segment lost 3 bases, leaving 7 bases of the junction unmatched. Germline V gives CDR1 SGHKS, CDR2 YYEKEE (reference sequence). CDR3 DNA: TGTGCCAGCAGCTGGGGGGACAGGGGGGCGGCAGATACGCAGTATTTT. Translating gives CASSWGDRGAADTQYF.

The chain couples TRBV10-1 to TRBJ1-2; D gene ambiguous. The V end was cut by 0 bases, the J end by 4 bases, with 6 bases between. The germline gives CDR1 WNHNN, CDR2 SYGVQD (reference sequence). CDR3 length: 13 residues. In DNA form, the CDR3 reads TGCGCCAGCAGTGAGTCGGGCGGCTATGGCTACACCTTC. This translates into CASSESGGYGYTF.

The rearrangement links TRBV10-3 to TRBJ2-2, with TRBD1 as a possible D gene (5 bases). The V end was cut by 7 bases, the J end by 3 bases, with 9 bases between. The germline V gene encodes CDR1 ENHRY and CDR2 SYGVKD. CDR3 length equals 13 residues. CDR3 amino acids: CAINPRDTGELFF. CDR3 DNA: TGTGCCATCAATCCCAGGGACACCGGGGAGCTGTTTTTT.

The chain uses TRBV7-9 and TRBJ2-2; perhaps TRBD2 as D (6 bases). CDR1 and CDR2 from the germline V gene are SEHNR and FQNEAQ (reference sequence). This CDR3 is 15 amino acids long. Deletions cut 5 bases from V and 4 bases from J, with 14 bases between. Here the CDR3 DNA reads TGTGCCAGCAGCCCCCCTTCGCGGGGCACCGGGGAGCTGTTTTTT. As protein: CASSPPSRGTGELFF.

The V gene is TRBV5-1, the J gene TRBJ2-3; 9 nucleotides align to TRBD1. This CDR3 has 13 amino acids. V shed 1 base, J shed 8 bases, and the junction held 2 bases outside the gene matches. Looked up from germline, CDR1 is SGHRS and CDR2 is YFSETQ. CDR3 coding DNA: TGCGCCAGCAGCTTGCAGGACAGGGGTACGCAGTATTTT. This sequence encodes CASSLQDRGTQYF.

The chain recombines TRBV7-2 with TRBJ2-7; TRBD2 agrees at 10 bases. V shed 6 bases and J 2 bases; nucleotides not matched to a gene: 4. This CDR3 is built from 14 residues. The germline CDR1 and CDR2 sequences are SGHTA and FQGNSA. The CDR3 loop is CASSRTSGPYEQYF. In DNA form, the CDR3 reads TGTGCCAGCAGTAGGACTAGCGGTCCCTACGAGCAGTACTTC. Looking up the rest from reference TRBV7-2 and TRBJ2-7 gives the full variable domain: GAGVSQSPSNKVTEKGKDVELRCDPISGHTALYWYRQSLGQGLEFLIYFQGNSAPDKSGLPSDRFSAERTGGSVSTLTIQRTQQEDSAVYLCASSRTSGPYEQYFGPGTRLTVT.

This chain uses TRBV7-2 with TRBJ1-4; D remains ambiguous. Germline-derived CDR1 and CDR2 are SGHTA and FQGNSA. Trimming shortened V by 3 bases and J by 6 bases, and 5 bases separated the two germline ends. CDR3 length: 12 amino acids. CDR3 DNA sequence: TGTGCCAGCAGCTTCGTGGATGAAAAACTGTTTTTT. Amino acid sequence: CASSFVDEKLFF.

The DNA of the CDR3 is TGTGCCAGCAGTGGGGGTCAGAGAAACACCATATATTTT. Translated, it gives CASSGGQRNTIYF. The V and J genes are TRBV6-5 and TRBJ1-3, with D possibly matching TRBD1 (5 bases). Germline-derived CDR1 and CDR2 are MNHEY and SVGAGI. Trimming shortened V by 5 bases and J by 5 bases, and 10 bases separated the two germline ends. CDR3 length equals 13 residues.

The rearrangement joins TRBV5-6 to TRBJ2-5, with D perhaps TRBD2 (6 bases). The CDR3 extends over 15 amino acids. The germline V gene has CDR1 SGHDT and CDR2 YYEEEE. With 0 bases removed from V and 3 bases from J, the gap between germline ends came to 12 bases. DNA of the CDR3: TGTGCCAGCAGCTTGGGGTCCGGGGGAAAAGAGACCCAGTACTTC. It codes for CASSLGSGGKETQYF.

This clone was recorded a few times. The V gene is TRBV7-2, the J gene TRBJ1-3; 10 bases match TRBD1. The CDR3 spans 17 residues. J gave up 2 bases and V 4 bases, and 8 bases lay outside the gene matches. The germline gives CDR1 SGHTA, CDR2 FQGNSA. CDR3 in DNA: TGTGCCAGCAGCTCGCAACCCGGGACAGGGGCTGGAAACACCATATATTTT. Its protein product is CASSSQPGTGAGNTIYF.

V and J are TRBV6-5 and TRBJ1-1; 7 bases are shared with TRBD1. The CDR3 spans 14 residues. Germline lookup yields CDR1 MNHEY and CDR2 SVGAGI. J gave up 5 bases and V 0 bases, and 3 bases lay outside the gene matches. The CDR3 region has the DNA TGTGCCAGCAGTTACTCGCGACAGGGTACTGAAGCTTTCTTT. Its protein product is CASSYSRQGTEAFF.

This clone was counted only a few times. The rearrangement uses TRBV7-9 and TRBJ2-3; 7 bases line up with TRBD1. Trimming cost V 2 bases and J 6 bases; bases outside gene matches: 5. In germline, CDR1 is SEHNR, CDR2 FQNEAQ (reference sequence). CDR3 length equals 14 residues. CDR3 region: CASSLYRGVDTQYF. CDR3 bases: TGTGCCAGCAGCTTATACAGGGGTGTGGATACGCAGTATTTT.

V gene TRBV7-2 combines with J gene TRBJ2-3, with D maybe TRBD2 (5 bases). The CDR3 is 16 residues long. Deletions cut 1 base from V and 8 bases from J, with 19 bases between. Per germline, CDR1 SGHTA and CDR2 FQGNSA. The CDR3 sequence is CASSLGPLMGAGTQYF. CDR3 DNA: TGTGCCAGCAGCTTAGGGCCCTTAATGGGCGCGGGTACGCAGTATTTT.

The chain has TRBV20-1 and TRBJ1-4, with D unresolved. This CDR3 spans 11 amino acids. The V gene lost 3 bases and the J gene lost 7 bases, with 6 bases spanning the gap. The V gene's germline CDR1 is DFQATT and CDR2 SNEGSKA (reference sequence). The CDR3 protein is CSASLSEKLFF. The CDR3, as DNA: TGCAGTGCTAGCCTCAGTGAAAAACTGTTTTTT.

The V call is TRBV10-2, the J call TRBJ1-1; 9 bases are a match to TRBD1. This CDR3 is built from 17 residues. Germline values: CDR1 WSHSY, CDR2 SAAADI. J gave up 3 bases and V 0 bases, and 8 bases lay outside the gene matches. In nucleotides, the CDR3 is TGCGCCAGCAGTGAGTCGGACAGGGGAGGGGTGTACACTGAAGCTTTCTTT. It specifies CASSESDRGGVYTEAFF.

The V gene is TRBV27, the J gene TRBJ2-2; 9 nucleotides align to TRBD1. The CDR3 spans 15 residues. Germline V gene data show CDR1 as MNHEY and CDR2 as SMNVEV (reference sequence). V was pared by 6 bases and J by 5 bases, with 7 bases of the junction left unmatched. Here the CDR3 reads CASRNRDRVTGELFF. In nucleotides, the CDR3 is TGTGCCAGCAGGAACCGGGACAGGGTAACCGGGGAGCTGTTTTTT.

The chain couples TRBV6-5 to TRBJ2-7; D perhaps matches TRBD2 (5 bases). The germline V gene encodes CDR1 MNHEY and CDR2 SVGAGI. The ends were cut back, 7 bases at V and 0 bases at J, with 10 bases in the middle. CDR3 length: 13 amino acids. CDR3 sequence (DNA): TGTGCCAGCACCCCGGGGTACTCCTACGAGCAGTACTTC. Protein: CASTPGYSYEQYF.

The V call is TRBV6-1, the J call TRBJ2-1, with no clear D. The CDR3 totals 13 residues. CDR1 is MNHNS and CDR2 is SASEGT in the germline V gene. Trimming stripped 0 bases from V and 10 bases from J, with 10 bases between. The CDR3 coding sequence is TGTGCCAGCAGTGAAGCGGCACCGGCCGAGCAGTTCTTC. Its protein product is CASSEAAPAEQFF.